These 5 T cell receptor beta chains were all obtained from the same sample, sequenced in a study of T cells in Graves' hyperthyroidism and ophthalmopathy. The CDR3 regions of TCR beta were amplified from RNA transcripts. RT-PCR in the first round (using the HTBI primer set) targeted the TCR CDR3. A single record per CDR3 protein comes from TCRdb applying MiXCR to the multiplex PCR reads. The table has 250,000 to 300,000 distinct CDR3 sequences, roughly a fifth seen once; the top ten hold about 35%. Sequenced: blood. These receptors came from a man aged 45-65 years with Graves' ophthalmopathy.

This clonotype appeared many times. The chain employs TRBV14 and TRBJ1-2; D unresolved. Germline values: CDR1 SGHDN, CDR2 FVKESK. This CDR3 contains 13 residues. Deletions cut 0 bases from V and 8 bases from J, with 10 bases between. CDR3 region: CASSQDLARGYTF. As DNA, the CDR3 is TGTGCCAGCAGCCAAGATCTGGCGAGGGGCTACACCTTC.

This clonotype was counted a few times. This chain connects TRBV7-9 to TRBJ1-1, with TRBD1 matching 10 bases. The CDR3 is 15 residues long. Trimming removed 5 bases from V and 6 bases from J; junction bases left unmatched: 9. CDR1 SEHNR and CDR2 FQNEAQ come from the germline V gene (reference sequence). CDR3 region: CASSARDRGGSEAFF. CDR3 nucleotides: TGTGCCAGCAGCGCCCGGGACAGGGGAGGGTCTGAAGCTTTCTTT.

This clonotype has just a few counts. The rearrangement uses TRBV9 and TRBJ2-3; TRBD2 matches 7 bases. Germline CDR1 is SGDLS and CDR2 is YYNGEE. This CDR3 is built from 15 residues. Germline trimming cut 0 bases from V and 3 bases from J; bases unmatched to any gene: 4. The CDR3 loop reads CASSVEGSGTDTQYF. Written as DNA, the CDR3 is TGTGCCAGCAGCGTAGAGGGTAGCGGGACAGATACGCAGTATTTT.

CDR3 DNA: TGTGCCAGCAGCGCCGTGGAGCCCTCCGCCGGGGAGCTGTTTTTT. Translated: CASSAVEPSAGELFF. The chain carries TRBV6-1 and TRBJ2-2; D ambiguous. Trimming shortened V by 6 bases and J by 6 bases, and 17 bases separated the two germline ends. This CDR3 comprises 15 residues. CDR1 is MNHNS, CDR2 SASEGT, per germline.

This clonotype showed up many times. The chain has TRBV12-3 or TRBV12-4 and TRBJ2-7; the D gene is possibly TRBD2 (5 bases). There are 14 residues in the CDR3. V was pared by 5 bases and J by 5 bases, with 16 bases between. The CDR3 nucleotides read TGTGCCAGCAGTGCTACTAGTAAGCCGGACGAGCAGTACTTC. This codes for CASSATSKPDEQYF.